The rows below give T cell receptor beta chains drawn from one sample of a study of blood T cells in healthy people across ages. TCRdb called the 5' RACE reads again in MiXCR, with one record for every CDR3 protein. Here the sample spans approximately 800,000 distinct CDR3 sequences, 40% to 65% being singletons. The sequencing input was blood. These receptors were taken from a man aged 80 or over in good health. The CDR3 runs from the conserved cysteine through the conserved F or W. The order of the fields is V gene, J gene, clone size, D gene, CDR3 protein, CDR3 DNA. A D gene is named only where the DNA matches it firmly. Clone size is shown for a subset of rows, as once, few, many or a class of expanded clone.

v_call: TRBV3-1; j_call: TRBJ2-1; clone_size: .; d_call: .; cdr3_aa: CASSPLGGEQFF; cdr3_nt: TGTGCCAGCAGTCCCTTGGGGGGTGAGCAGTTCTTC
v_call: TRBV20-1; j_call: TRBJ2-3; clone_size: few; d_call: TRBD2; cdr3_aa: CSARDPGRDGTDTQYF; cdr3_nt: TGCAGTGCTAGGGATCCCGGGAGGGATGGCACAGATACGCAGTATTTT
v_call: TRBV24-1; j_call: TRBJ2-5; clone_size: .; d_call: .; cdr3_aa: CATSDPGYNEQYF; cdr3_nt: TGTGCCACCAGCGACCCAGGGTACAATGAGCAGTACTTC
v_call: TRBV6-6; j_call: TRBJ2-7; clone_size: few; d_call: TRBD1; cdr3_aa: CASSNAGQGSYEQYF; cdr3_nt: TGTGCCAGCAGTAACGCGGGACAGGGATCCTACGAGCAGTACTTC
v_call: TRBV4-1; j_call: TRBJ2-4; clone_size: .; d_call: .; cdr3_aa: CASSLTFDPKNIQYF; cdr3_nt: TGCGCCAGCAGCCTCACCTTCGATCCTAAAAACATTCAGTACTTC
v_call: TRBV7-9; j_call: TRBJ2-5; clone_size: few; d_call: .; cdr3_aa: CASSLLLRLEQETQYF; cdr3_nt: TGTGCCAGCAGCTTATTACTAAGACTAGAACAAGAGACCCAGTACTTC
v_call: TRBV15; j_call: TRBJ1-2; clone_size: .; d_call: TRBD1; cdr3_aa: CATSRAMDRSLGYTF; cdr3_nt: TGTGCCACCAGCAGAGCTATGGACAGGTCGCTTGGCTACACCTTC
v_call: TRBV9; j_call: TRBJ2-4; clone_size: once; d_call: .; cdr3_aa: CASSVGLGGTFKNIQYF; cdr3_nt: TGTGCCAGCAGCGTAGGTTTGGGCGGGACATTTAAAAACATTCAGTACTTC
v_call: TRBV25-1; j_call: TRBJ2-7; clone_size: once; d_call: .; cdr3_aa: CASSARGTAPSYEQYF; cdr3_nt: TGTGCCAGCAGTGCGAGGGGAACAGCCCCCTCCTACGAGCAGTACTTC
v_call: TRBV7-7; j_call: TRBJ2-5; clone_size: few; d_call: .; cdr3_aa: CASSLSLALVGETQYF; cdr3_nt: TGTGCCAGCAGCTTATCGTTAGCGTTGGTGGGAGAGACCCAGTACTTC
v_call: TRBV12-3/TRBV12-4; j_call: TRBJ2-3; clone_size: few; d_call: .; cdr3_aa: CASISTDTQYF; cdr3_nt: TGTGCCAGTATTTCCACAGATACGCAGTATTTT
v_call: TRBV12-3/TRBV12-4; j_call: TRBJ2-1; clone_size: .; d_call: TRBD2; cdr3_aa: CASVHREGRYNEQFF; cdr3_nt: TGTGCCAGCGTACACCGGGAGGGCCGTTACAATGAGCAGTTCTTC
v_call: TRBV10-3; j_call: TRBJ2-5; clone_size: few; d_call: .; cdr3_aa: CAISESLARETQYF; cdr3_nt: TGTGCCATCAGTGAGTCTCTAGCCCGGGAGACCCAGTACTTC
v_call: TRBV5-1; j_call: TRBJ2-2; clone_size: .; d_call: .; cdr3_aa: CASSPSNTGELFF; cdr3_nt: TGCGCCAGCAGCCCGTCGAACACCGGGGAGCTGTTTTTT
v_call: TRBV7-2; j_call: TRBJ2-7; clone_size: few; d_call: TRBD2; cdr3_aa: CASSRRLAGPYEQYF; cdr3_nt: TGTGCCAGCAGCCGCAGACTAGCGGGGCCCTACGAGCAGTACTTC
v_call: TRBV20-1; j_call: TRBJ2-1; clone_size: .; d_call: TRBD1; cdr3_aa: CSARDRNRGRSEQFF; cdr3_nt: TGCAGTGCTAGAGATCGGAACAGGGGGCGATCTGAGCAGTTCTTC
v_call: TRBV20-1; j_call: TRBJ1-1; clone_size: .; d_call: .; cdr3_aa: CSAAAQGRVNTEAFF; cdr3_nt: TGCAGTGCCGCAGCCCAGGGTAGGGTGAACACTGAAGCTTTCTTT
v_call: TRBV28; j_call: TRBJ1-2; clone_size: .; d_call: TRBD1; cdr3_aa: CASLGTGWGYGYTF; cdr3_nt: TGTGCCAGCCTAGGGACAGGGTGGGGCTATGGCTACACCTTC
v_call: TRBV11-1; j_call: TRBJ2-3; clone_size: .; d_call: .; cdr3_aa: CASSPKRQRPSTDTQYF; cdr3_nt: TGTGCCAGCAGCCCCAAACGGCAGCGGCCTAGCACAGATACGCAGTATTTT
v_call: TRBV10-3; j_call: TRBJ2-5; clone_size: .; d_call: TRBD1; cdr3_aa: CAISLGQGREETQYF; cdr3_nt: TGTGCCATCAGCCTGGGACAGGGGCGTGAGGAGACCCAGTACTTC
v_call: TRBV12-3/TRBV12-4; j_call: TRBJ2-7; clone_size: .; d_call: .; cdr3_aa: CASSPAFPSGYEQYF; cdr3_nt: TGTGCCAGCAGTCCCGCATTCCCTTCCGGCTACGAGCAGTACTTC
v_call: TRBV5-1; j_call: TRBJ2-5; clone_size: .; d_call: .; cdr3_aa: CASSLGEATQYF; cdr3_nt: TGCGCCAGCAGCTTGGGTGAGGCGACCCAGTACTTC
v_call: TRBV7-2; j_call: TRBJ1-5; clone_size: .; d_call: TRBD1; cdr3_aa: CASSSFCRTGREGNQPQHF; cdr3_nt: TGTGCCAGCAGCTCCTTTTGTCGGACAGGACGCGAGGGCAATCAGCCCCAGCATTTT
v_call: TRBV5-1; j_call: TRBJ2-5; clone_size: .; d_call: TRBD2; cdr3_aa: CASSVGGLASQETQYF; cdr3_nt: TGCGCCAGCAGCGTAGGTGGACTAGCGTCCCAAGAGACCCAGTACTTC
v_call: TRBV4-1; j_call: TRBJ2-1; clone_size: once; d_call: .; cdr3_aa: CASSPIRVDNEQFF; cdr3_nt: TGCGCCAGCAGCCCGATTAGGGTCGACAATGAGCAGTTCTTC
v_call: TRBV6-2/TRBV6-3; j_call: TRBJ2-4; clone_size: few; d_call: .; cdr3_aa: CASSLVRQNIQYF; cdr3_nt: TGTGCCAGCAGCCTTGTGAGGCAAAACATTCAGTACTTC
v_call: TRBV20-1; j_call: TRBJ2-5; clone_size: .; d_call: TRBD2; cdr3_aa: CSARDGAGGLLEETQYF; cdr3_nt: TGCAGTGCTAGAGATGGGGCGGGAGGGCTCCTCGAGGAGACCCAGTACTTC
v_call: TRBV6-5; j_call: TRBJ2-3; clone_size: .; d_call: TRBD2; cdr3_aa: CASSPGTSVGRYAYF; cdr3_nt: TGTGCCAGCAGTCCCGGGACTAGCGTCGGAAGATACGCGTATTTT
v_call: TRBV9; j_call: TRBJ2-1; clone_size: .; d_call: .; cdr3_aa: CASSVGDSRSSYNEQFF; cdr3_nt: TGTGCCAGCAGCGTAGGAGACTCTAGGAGCTCCTACAATGAGCAGTTCTTC
v_call: TRBV4-2; j_call: TRBJ2-5; clone_size: few; d_call: TRBD2; cdr3_aa: CASSQVSTSGRTPETQYF; cdr3_nt: TGTGCCAGCAGCCAAGTATCGACTAGCGGGAGAACCCCAGAGACCCAGTACTTC
v_call: TRBV6-5; j_call: TRBJ2-7; clone_size: once; d_call: .; cdr3_aa: CASRSLAGATYEQYF; cdr3_nt: TGTGCCAGCAGGTCCCTCGCAGGGGCCACCTACGAGCAGTACTTC
v_call: TRBV20-1; j_call: TRBJ2-5; clone_size: .; d_call: .; cdr3_aa: CSARDFRKGQETQYF; cdr3_nt: TGCAGTGCTAGAGATTTTAGGAAGGGCCAAGAGACCCAGTACTTC
v_call: TRBV11-1; j_call: TRBJ2-7; clone_size: .; d_call: TRBD1; cdr3_aa: CASSPAGTVPYEQYF; cdr3_nt: TGTGCCAGCAGCCCTGCAGGGACAGTCCCCTACGAGCAGTACTTC
v_call: TRBV10-3; j_call: TRBJ2-1; clone_size: .; d_call: TRBD2; cdr3_aa: CAIKAASGSGEQFF; cdr3_nt: TGTGCCATCAAGGCGGCTAGCGGCTCCGGTGAGCAGTTCTTC
v_call: TRBV12-3/TRBV12-4; j_call: TRBJ2-3; clone_size: .; d_call: TRBD2; cdr3_aa: CASSVDLPGLGGVADTQYF; cdr3_nt: TGTGCCAGCAGCGTGGACCTACCCGGTCTTGGGGGGGTCGCAGATACGCAGTATTTT
v_call: TRBV16; j_call: TRBJ1-2; clone_size: .; d_call: .; cdr3_aa: CASSLRKDGGGYTF; cdr3_nt: TGTGCCAGCAGCCTCCGGAAAGACGGTGGGGGCTACACCTTC
v_call: TRBV6-2/TRBV6-3; j_call: TRBJ2-1; clone_size: few; d_call: .; cdr3_aa: CASSYMREQFF; cdr3_nt: TGTGCCAGCAGTTACATGCGGGAGCAGTTCTTC
v_call: TRBV7-6; j_call: TRBJ2-1; clone_size: .; d_call: TRBD2; cdr3_aa: CASSLGASGNGGEQFF; cdr3_nt: TGTGCCAGCAGCTTAGGGGCTAGCGGGAACGGAGGTGAGCAGTTCTTC
v_call: TRBV5-1; j_call: TRBJ1-6; clone_size: .; d_call: .; cdr3_aa: CASSPDPPRSPLHF; cdr3_nt: TGCGCCAGCAGCCCGGACCCTCCGCGGTCACCCCTCCACTTT
v_call: TRBV20-1; j_call: TRBJ2-1; clone_size: many; d_call: TRBD2; cdr3_aa: CSARVLAGAGNEQFF; cdr3_nt: TGCAGTGCTAGGGTACTAGCGGGAGCGGGGAATGAGCAGTTCTTC
v_call: TRBV5-1; j_call: TRBJ2-1; clone_size: many; d_call: TRBD2; cdr3_aa: CASSLGASGGYNEQFF; cdr3_nt: TGCGCCAGCAGCTTGGGCGCTAGCGGGGGGTACAATGAGCAGTTCTTC
v_call: TRBV20-1; j_call: TRBJ2-1; clone_size: once; d_call: TRBD2; cdr3_aa: CSARVPGLAGGVFYNEQFF; cdr3_nt: TGCAGTGCTAGAGTACCGGGACTAGCGGGAGGGGTTTTCTACAATGAGCAGTTCTTC
v_call: TRBV21-1; j_call: TRBJ2-7; clone_size: few; d_call: .; cdr3_aa: CASSKAGESYEQYF; cdr3_nt: TGTGCCAGCAGCAAAGCTGGCGAATCCTACGAGCAGTACTTC
v_call: TRBV6-5; j_call: TRBJ2-7; clone_size: .; d_call: .; cdr3_aa: CASSYLSSGSGGLFYEQYF; cdr3_nt: TGTGCCAGCAGTTATCTCTCATCGGGTAGCGGAGGGCTGTTCTACGAGCAGTACTTC
v_call: TRBV10-3; j_call: TRBJ2-5; clone_size: .; d_call: .; cdr3_aa: CAIQGLGETQYF; cdr3_nt: TGTGCCATCCAGGGATTGGGAGAGACCCAGTACTTC
v_call: TRBV7-8; j_call: TRBJ2-1; clone_size: few; d_call: TRBD2; cdr3_aa: CASSFTSGNNNEQFF; cdr3_nt: TGTGCCAGCAGCTTTACTAGCGGGAATAACAATGAGCAGTTCTTC
v_call: TRBV12-3/TRBV12-4; j_call: TRBJ2-7; clone_size: few; d_call: .; cdr3_aa: CASSFGGHEQYF; cdr3_nt: TGTGCCAGCAGTTTTGGGGGACACGAGCAGTACTTC
v_call: TRBV5-1; j_call: TRBJ2-1; clone_size: .; d_call: TRBD2; cdr3_aa: CASSSGRSWGEQFF; cdr3_nt: TGCGCCAGCAGTAGCGGGAGGAGCTGGGGTGAGCAGTTCTTC
v_call: TRBV24-1; j_call: TRBJ2-6; clone_size: .; d_call: .; cdr3_aa: CATSDSSGAPSSGANVLTF; cdr3_nt: TGTGCCACCAGTGATTCTTCCGGGGCACCCAGCTCTGGGGCCAACGTCCTGACTTTC
v_call: TRBV4-1; j_call: TRBJ2-3; clone_size: .; d_call: .; cdr3_aa: CASSSTVRGRYAYF; cdr3_nt: TGCGCCAGCAGCTCCACAGTTCGCGGCCGATACGCGTATTTT
v_call: TRBV11-3; j_call: TRBJ2-1; clone_size: .; d_call: TRBD2; cdr3_aa: CASSLTLGLAGVPYNEQFF; cdr3_nt: TGTGCCAGCAGCTTAACCCTGGGACTAGCGGGAGTTCCCTACAATGAGCAGTTCTTC
v_call: TRBV5-1; j_call: TRBJ2-7; clone_size: once; d_call: .; cdr3_aa: CASSLDEYEQYF; cdr3_nt: TGCGCCAGCAGCTTGGATGAGTACGAGCAGTACTTC
v_call: TRBV27; j_call: TRBJ2-3; clone_size: .; d_call: TRBD2; cdr3_aa: CASSFSTSGRRASDTQYF; cdr3_nt: TGTGCCAGCAGTTTCTCAACTAGCGGGAGGAGGGCCTCAGATACGCAGTATTTT
v_call: TRBV12-3/TRBV12-4; j_call: TRBJ2-7; clone_size: .; d_call: TRBD2; cdr3_aa: CASSLPGGASGSSTYEQYF; cdr3_nt: TGTGCCAGCAGTCTCCCGGGTGGGGCTAGCGGGAGTAGCACCTACGAGCAGTACTTC
v_call: TRBV28; j_call: TRBJ2-7; clone_size: few; d_call: .; cdr3_aa: CASRERVSTYEQYF; cdr3_nt: TGTGCCAGCAGGGAGCGGGTTTCGACTTACGAGCAGTACTTC